The next 7 T cell receptor beta chains were all read from a single sample in a study of CD8 T cells in ankylosing spondylitis. TCRdb fed the 5' RACE reads into MiXCR, producing one record per CDR3 protein. The sample records about 88,000 distinct CDR3 sequences, more than 25% being singletons. Sequencing used blood, either unsorted or a sorted T cell fraction (not recorded which). These receptors were collected from a male donor with ankylosing spondylitis or in good health (not recorded which).

The rearrangement links TRBV20-1 to TRBJ2-5; 10 bases match TRBD2. V was pared by 1 base and J by 4 bases, with 6 bases of the junction left unmatched. CDR1 DFQATT and CDR2 SNEGSKA come from the germline V gene (reference sequence). This CDR3 region has 15 residues. DNA of the CDR3: TGCAGTGCTAGAGCTAGCGGGAGAACGAGAGAGACCCAGTACTTC. Translation: CSARASGRTRETQYF.

The table lists this clonotype with a few counts. The V gene is TRBV20-1, the J gene TRBJ2-1; 8 bases match TRBD1. Per the germline V gene, CDR1 is DFQATT and CDR2 is SNEGSKA (reference sequence). The CDR3 loop spans 13 amino acids. V was clipped by 4 bases and J by 3 bases; unmatched bases: 2. The chain's CDR3 is CSATGTGYNEQFF. CDR3 coding DNA: TGCAGTGCTACAGGGACAGGCTACAATGAGCAGTTCTTC.

Only a few counts were recorded for this clonotype. J is TRBJ1-4 and V is TRBV5-1; D ambiguous. Germline CDR1 and CDR2: SGHRS and YFSETQ. Trimming left V 0 bases short and J 7 bases short, with 16 bases between. This CDR3 spans 16 amino acids. The CDR3 loop is CASSLGSLSRREKLFF. CDR3 nucleotide sequence: TGCGCCAGCAGCTTGGGGTCTCTAAGCCGGCGTGAAAAACTGTTTTTT.

The V and J genes are TRBV25-1 and TRBJ2-4; D unclear. Germline CDR1 is MGHDK and CDR2 is SYGVNS. V lost 8 bases, J lost 7 bases, and 18 bases lay in between. This CDR3 has 14 amino acids. DNA of the CDR3: TGTGCCAGCTCGGGTCCCAGAGTAGAGAACATTCAGTACTTC. It codes for CASSGPRVENIQYF. The variable domain in full, with the rest retrieved from reference TRBV25-1 and TRBJ2-4, is EADIYQTPRYLVIGTGKKITLECSQTMGHDKMYWYQQDPGMELHLIHYSYGVNSTEKGDLSSESTVSRIRTEHFPLTLESARPSHTSQYLCASSGPRVENIQYFGAGTRLSVL.

This clonotype has more than one count but fewer than ten. The V call is TRBV5-5, the J call TRBJ1-1, with TRBD1 as a possible D gene (5 bases). V shed 3 bases and J shed 2 bases, with 11 bases lying between them. The CDR3 spans 14 residues. Germline V gene lookup returns CDR1 SGHKS and CDR2 YYEKEE (reference sequence). Here the CDR3 reads CASSSLTVNTEAFF. The CDR3 coding sequence is TGTGCCAGCAGCTCGCTGACAGTTAACACTGAAGCTTTCTTT.

This clonotype was found a few times. The CDR3 nucleotides are TGTGCCAGCAGTTTCAGTAGCGGGAGGGCCTCCGAGCAGTACTTC. Amino acids: CASSFSSGRASEQYF. This chain joins TRBV12-3 or TRBV12-4 and TRBJ2-7; 11 nucleotides align to TRBD2. The CDR3 is 15 residues long. The J segment lost 6 bases and the V segment lost 3 bases, leaving 7 bases of the junction unmatched.

This clonotype was picked up a small number of times. The rearrangement links TRBV24-1 to TRBJ2-5; 12 bases match TRBD1. Germline trimming cut 4 bases from V and 5 bases from J; bases unmatched to any gene: 4. The CDR3 covers 15 residues. CDR1 is KGHDR and CDR2 is SFDVKD in the germline V gene. The CDR3 bases are TGTGCCACCAGTGACCCGGGACAGGGGGCGGAGACCCAGTACTTC. Its protein is CATSDPGQGAETQYF.